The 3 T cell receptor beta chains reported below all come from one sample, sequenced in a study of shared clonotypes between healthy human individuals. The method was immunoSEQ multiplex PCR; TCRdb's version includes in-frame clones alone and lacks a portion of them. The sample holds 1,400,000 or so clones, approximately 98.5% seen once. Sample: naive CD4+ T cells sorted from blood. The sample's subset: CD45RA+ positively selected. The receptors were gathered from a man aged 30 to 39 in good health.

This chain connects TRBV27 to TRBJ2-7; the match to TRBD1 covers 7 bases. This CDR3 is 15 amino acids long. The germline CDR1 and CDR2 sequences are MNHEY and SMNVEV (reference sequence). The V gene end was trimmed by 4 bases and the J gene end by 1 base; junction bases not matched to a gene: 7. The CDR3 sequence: CASSSWDSLSYEQYF. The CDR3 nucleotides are TGTGCCAGCAGTTCCTGGGACAGTCTGTCCTACGAGCAGTACTTC.

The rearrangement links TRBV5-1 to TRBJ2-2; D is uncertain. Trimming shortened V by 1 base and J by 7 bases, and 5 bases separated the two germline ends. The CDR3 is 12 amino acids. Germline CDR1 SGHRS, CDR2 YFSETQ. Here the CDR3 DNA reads TGCGCCAGCAGCTTGACTAACGGGGAGCTGTTTTTT. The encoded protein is CASSLTNGELFF.

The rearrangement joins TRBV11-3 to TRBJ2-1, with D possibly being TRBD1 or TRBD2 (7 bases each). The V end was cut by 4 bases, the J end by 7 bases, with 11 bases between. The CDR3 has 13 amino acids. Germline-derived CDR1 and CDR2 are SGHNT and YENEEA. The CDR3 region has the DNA TGTGCCAGCAGCTCGCAGGGGGGGAATGAGCAGTTCTTC. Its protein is CASSSQGGNEQFF.